The 2 T cell receptor beta chains presented below share a single source sample, sequenced in a study of blood T cells in healthy people across ages. Together with a sample-barcoded 5' primer, a J-beta primer mix was included in a second PCR lasting roughly 6 to 12 cycles. In TCRdb, the 5' RACE reads were re-called with MiXCR into one record per CDR3 protein. The data hold some 750,000 distinct CDR3 sequences, with 22% observed a single time. Sequencing was done on a sample of blood. The receptors originated from a man between 70 and 80 years old in good health.

The gene calls are TRBV27 and TRBJ2-7, with 7 bases fitting TRBD2. V dropped 3 bases and J dropped 3; count of bases not matched to a gene: 8. Germline loops: CDR1 MNHEY, CDR2 SMNVEV (reference sequence). The CDR3 runs 15 residues. DNA of the CDR3: TGTGCCAGCAGTTTTCGCCCGAGCGGGAACTACGAGCAGTACGTC. As protein: CASSFRPSGNYEQYV.

This clonotype appeared a few times. The chain uses TRBV20-1 and TRBJ1-2; no reliable D call. V was trimmed by 6 bases and J by 8 bases, leaving 22 bases between them. The CDR3 is 14 residues long. CDR1 is DFQATT, CDR2 SNEGSKA, per germline (reference sequence). This chain's CDR3 is CSAKRDTLLFGYTF. CDR3 bases: TGCAGTGCCAAACGCGACACTCTGTTGTTCGGCTACACCTTC.